The entry that follows covers one TCR beta chain sequence. Its antigen is still unknown. Trimming at V came to 6 bases and at J to 6 bases, leaving 10 bases not matched to a gene. CDR1 is MDHEN, CDR2 SYDVKM, per germline. CDR3 length: 14 amino acids. Sequencing was performed with immunoSEQ multiplex PCR; in TCRdb, only in-frame clones are kept and a portion is missing. The data show 190,000 or so clones, roughly nine tenths seen once. This specimen belongs to a study of T cell responses to AZD1222 COVID-19 vaccine. Study-level findings and limits: Spike-specific TCR breadth and depth went up after people got two AZD1222 doses.

This sequence originates from an adult who received the AZD1222 COVID-19 vaccine. This chain connects TRBV28 to TRBJ1-1; 7 positions agree with TRBD1. The sequenced sample was peripheral blood, obtained 28 days after the second AZD1222 dose. Here the CDR3 reads CASSRQGLGSEAFF. In DNA form, the CDR3 reads TGTGCCAGCAGCCGACAGGGCCTGGGGTCTGAAGCTTTCTTT.